The clone carrying this T cell receptor beta chain came up a few times. Unique molecular identifiers featured in how the TCRbeta library was prepared. MiXCR, applied by TCRdb to the PCR reads, yields one record per CDR3 protein. The sample consists of hundreds of thousands of distinct CDR3 sequences, over 25% of them appearing once. The sample comes from a study of T-cell reconstitution after alpha-beta-depleted transplantation in children. V lost 3 bases, J lost 0 bases, and 9 bases lay in between. The CDR3 contains 15 residues. CDR1 and CDR2 (germline): MNHEY, SMNVEV (reference sequence). This sequence joins TRBV27 and TRBJ2-1; no firm D call. This TCR was recovered from a human donor who donated a stem cell graft to a child with aplastic anemia. This specimen consisted of PBMCs from the stem cell graft donor, obtained from the stem cell graft. CDR3 nucleotides: TGTGCCAGCAGTTTGGGATGGAGCTCCTACAATGAGCAGTTCTTC. It yields the protein CASSLGWSSYNEQFF.